This T cell receptor beta chain was captured by sequencing in a study of OX40 agonist ivuxolimab in advanced cancers. Turning to the study itself: Every patient in dose escalation had hepatocellular carcinoma, melanoma, renal cell or head and neck cancer. The mean age was approximately 60 years, ranging from 23 to 79, with approximately 85% of participants male. Findings and caveats of the study: Both blood CD4+ and CD8+ T cells showed clonal growth by week 6 at 0.1 to 3.0 mg/kg.

V lost 10 bases to trimming and J lost 3 bases, with 17 bases between them. Germline V gene sequence: CDR1 MNHEY, CDR2 SMNVEV (reference sequence). CDR3 length: 14 amino acids. Some clones are missing from TCRdb's copy, which holds only in-frame ones; the method was immunoSEQ multiplex PCR. The profile shows 40,000 to 50,000 clones, less than 90% of them singletons. Concerning this clone: What it recognizes is unknown.

This specimen was CD4+ or CD8+ T cells sorted from blood, taken in a trial of the OX40 agonist ivuxolimab. The sequence came from an adult with an advanced solid tumor such as melanoma, head and neck, liver or kidney cancer. The chain employs TRBV27 and TRBJ2-3, with a weak D call TRBD2 (6 bases). The CDR3 nucleotides are TGTGCCACCGGTGGGGGGACGGGTACAGATACGCAGTATTTT. Protein product: CATGGGTGTDTQYF.